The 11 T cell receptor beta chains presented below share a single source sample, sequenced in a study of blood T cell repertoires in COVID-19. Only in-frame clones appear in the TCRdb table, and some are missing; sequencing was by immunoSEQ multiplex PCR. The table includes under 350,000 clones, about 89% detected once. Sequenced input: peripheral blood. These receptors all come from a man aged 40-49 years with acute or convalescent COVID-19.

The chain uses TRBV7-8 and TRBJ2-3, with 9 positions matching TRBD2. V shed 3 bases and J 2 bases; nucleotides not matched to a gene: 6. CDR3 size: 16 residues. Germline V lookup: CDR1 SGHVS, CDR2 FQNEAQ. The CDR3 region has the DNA TGTGCCAGCAGCTTCACAGCGGGGGGCCTCACAGATACGCAGTATTTT. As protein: CASSFTAGGLTDTQYF.

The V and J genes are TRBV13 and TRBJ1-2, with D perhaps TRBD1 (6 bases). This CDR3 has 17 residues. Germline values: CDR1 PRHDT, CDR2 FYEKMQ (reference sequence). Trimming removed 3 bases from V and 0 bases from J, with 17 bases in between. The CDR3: CASSFQTEGDANYGYTF. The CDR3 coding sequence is TGTGCCAGCAGCTTCCAGACAGAGGGGGACGCTAACTATGGCTACACCTTC.

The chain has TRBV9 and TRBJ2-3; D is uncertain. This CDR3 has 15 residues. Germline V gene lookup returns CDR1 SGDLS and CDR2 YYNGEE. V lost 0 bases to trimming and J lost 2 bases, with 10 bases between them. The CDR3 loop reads CASSVAQYYTDTQYF. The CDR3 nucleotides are TGTGCCAGCAGCGTAGCCCAATACTACACAGATACGCAGTATTTT. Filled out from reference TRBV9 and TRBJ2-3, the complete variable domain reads DSGVTQTPKHLITATGQRVTLRCSPRSGDLSVYWYQQSLDQGLQFLIQYYNGEERAKGNILERFSAQQFPDLHSELNLSSLELGDSALYFCASSVAQYYTDTQYFGPGTRLTVL.

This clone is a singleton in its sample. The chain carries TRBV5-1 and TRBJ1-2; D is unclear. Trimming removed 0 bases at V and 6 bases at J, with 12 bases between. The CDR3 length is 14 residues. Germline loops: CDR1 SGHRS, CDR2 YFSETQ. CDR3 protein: CASSLDSSPDGYTF. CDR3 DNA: TGCGCCAGCAGCTTGGACAGCTCCCCCGATGGCTACACCTTC.

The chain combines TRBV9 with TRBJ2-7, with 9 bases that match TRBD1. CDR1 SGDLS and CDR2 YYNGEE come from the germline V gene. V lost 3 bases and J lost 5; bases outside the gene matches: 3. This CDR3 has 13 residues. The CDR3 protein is CASSGQGDHEQYF. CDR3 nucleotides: TGTGCCAGCAGCGGACAGGGGGACCACGAGCAGTACTTC.

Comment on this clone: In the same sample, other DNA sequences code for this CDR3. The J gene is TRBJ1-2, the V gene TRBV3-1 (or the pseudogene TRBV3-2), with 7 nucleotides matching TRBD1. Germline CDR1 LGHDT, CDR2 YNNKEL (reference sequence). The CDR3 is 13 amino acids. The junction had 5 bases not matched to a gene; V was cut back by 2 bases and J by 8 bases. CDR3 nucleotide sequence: TGTGCCAGCAGCCAACGGACAGGTGACGGCTACACCTTC. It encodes CASSQRTGDGYTF.

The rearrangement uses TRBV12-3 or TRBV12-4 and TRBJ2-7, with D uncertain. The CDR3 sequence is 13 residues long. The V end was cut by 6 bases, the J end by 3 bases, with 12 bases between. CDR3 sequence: CASSRRSGYEQYF. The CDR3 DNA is TGTGCCAGCAGCCGTCGATCGGGCTACGAGCAGTACTTC.

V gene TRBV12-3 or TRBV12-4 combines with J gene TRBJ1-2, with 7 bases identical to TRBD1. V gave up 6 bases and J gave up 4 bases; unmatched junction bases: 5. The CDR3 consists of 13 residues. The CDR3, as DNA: TGTGCCAGCAGCGGGACAGCCAGCTATGGCTACACCTTC. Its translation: CASSGTASYGYTF.

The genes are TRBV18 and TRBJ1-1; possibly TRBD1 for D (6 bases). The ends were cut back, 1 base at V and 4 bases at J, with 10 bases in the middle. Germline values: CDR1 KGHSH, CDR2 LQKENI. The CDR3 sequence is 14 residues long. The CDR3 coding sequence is TGTGCCAGCTCACCACAACGAGGGGGCACTGAAGCTTTCTTT. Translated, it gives CASSPQRGGTEAFF.

The CDR3: CASSPETGGNDGYTF. The DNA for the CDR3 is TGCGCCAGCAGCCCAGAGACAGGGGGCAATGATGGCTACACCTTC. The chain couples TRBV5-1 to TRBJ1-2; 10 nucleotides match TRBD1. The germline gives CDR1 SGHRS, CDR2 YFSETQ. There are 15 residues in the CDR3. The J segment lost 6 bases and the V segment lost 4 bases, leaving 9 bases of the junction unmatched.

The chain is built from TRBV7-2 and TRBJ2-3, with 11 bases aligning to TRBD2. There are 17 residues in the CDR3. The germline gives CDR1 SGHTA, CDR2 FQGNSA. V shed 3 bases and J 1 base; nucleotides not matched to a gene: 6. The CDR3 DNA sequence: TGTGCCAGCAGCTTTCGTAGCGGGGGGGCGGGCACAGATACGCAGTATTTT. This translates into CASSFRSGGAGTDTQYF.